Below, one TCR beta chain is given with its context. What antigen it recognizes has not been identified. No qualities accompany the bases; no much larger clone lies one base away. Healthy HIV-negative adults with no recently reported acute infections or vaccinations were included as donors. Every donor was a Caucasian adult residing in Nashville, Tennessee, USA. For unsorted samples, tens of millions of PBMCs were counted, and genomic DNA was extracted using the QIAamp DNA Blood Mini kit. Blood was obtained by leukapheresis, after which PBMCs were separated by Ficoll-Histopaque density gradient centrifugation and cryopreserved in liquid nitrogen vapor phase. Using the deep immunoSEQ assay, multiplex PCR amplified TCR CDR3 regions from genomic DNA. Extracted genomic DNA from each cell subset was spread evenly across all wells of several immunoSEQ 96-well plates, with each plate serving as a replicate. Each replicate PCR for unsorted PBMC received roughly 300 ng genomic DNA, equal to 25,000 to 35,000 T cell genomes. Genomic DNA from unsorted PBMC was sequenced over ten immunoSEQ deep assay plates. Purified libraries were measured with a Qubit 3.0 fluorometer, size-checked on a Bioanalyzer 2100, and measured again with the KAPA Library Quantification kit. Each immunoSEQ 96-well plate was sequenced on its own single-read 150-cycle Illumina NextSeq 550 flow cell. Under the source paper's analysis protocol: Because the immunoSEQ output held only junctional sequences and lacked quality scores, the filtering could not match the filtering applied to full-length reads. To assign V/J genes and CDR3, sequences were annotated against IMGT germline references using PyIR, a Python wrapper for IgBLAST v1.9. Reads with weak V/J assignments (E-value above 1e-6), missing CDR3, stop codons, out-of-frame junctions, or ambiguous translated residues were removed. V3J clonotypes were defined as sequences sharing the same inferred V gene, J gene, and CDR3 amino acid sequence. Percentage overlap between repertoires was computed as shared unique clonotypes divided by the size of the smaller repertoire. Three approaches were used to assess repertoire richness: RTK rarefaction, the Chao1 estimator, and Recon v2.1 estimates of unobserved clonotypes. In TCRdb, the immuneACCESS table is reduced to in-frame sequences with V and J assigned. These tables do not hold every clone; where another copy was compared, an unresolved V gene accounts for under half, and the others remain unexplained. V, J and clone size are taken as reported in that table, and D and trimming were inferred from the DNA itself. The sample table holds around 500,000 clones, of which 70% to 80% were seen once. The ten top clones hold less than 15% of the sample.

The sample originates from a study of shared clonotypes between healthy human individuals (TCRdb year 2020). Describing the broader study: The cohort included three men and a couple of women between 18 and 49 years of age. To estimate repertoire size and how much clonotypes are shared between individuals, the study performed deep sequencing of blood TCR repertoires from five healthy adults. Libraries were prepared and TCR repertoires were sequenced by different laboratories using diverse techniques, in order to increase sequencing depth and limit assay-specific biases. Between about 0.94 and 8.9 billion PBMCs per donor were obtained by leukapheresis. The paper's findings and limits, for the study overall: Because the study included a small number of donors, the genetic and exposure-history diversity represented was limited. Sampling was restricted to blood, and TCR repertoires in tissues likely differ from the TCR repertoires found in blood. Pairwise subsampling indicated that sequencing depth was expected to affect the degree of clonotype sharing among donors.

Spanning cysteine to phenylalanine, the CDR3 consists of 13 amino acids. This entry keeps only the CDR3 DNA: 39 bases, framed from base 1. Per the germline V gene, MNHEY is the CDR1 and SVGAGI is the CDR2. Germline trimming amounts to 6 bases on V and 2 bases on J, with 3 as the count of junction bases outside the gene matches. Sequencing input: PBMCs. This sequence originates from a woman aged 35 to 49 in good health. Some clones in this sample may be carry-over from other donors' samples. The chain is made from TRBV6-5 and TRBJ2-7, and 8 bases in between align with TRBD2. The nucleotide sequence reads as follows: TGTGCCAGCAGCCGGGGGGGTCCCTACGAGCAGTACTTC. It codes for CASSRGGPYEQYF.